Described below is a single T cell receptor beta chain sequence and its context. The antigen is not known. This sample was taken from a study of OX40 agonist ivuxolimab in advanced cancers. The protocol was immunoSEQ multiplex PCR, while the TCRdb copy is restricted to in-frame clones and leaves out a portion. Of some 40,000 clones listed, more than 85% are singletons. Germline V gene data show CDR1 as MGHDK and CDR2 as SYGVNS. Trimming took 0 bases from V and 4 from J, leaving 10 bases between them. The CDR3 covers 15 residues. Overall study results and limits: Certain nonresponders likewise exhibited a low normalized T-cell clonal expansion.

Sequencing used CD4+ or CD8+ T cells sorted from blood, obtained in a trial of the OX40 agonist ivuxolimab. The sequence was collected from an adult with an advanced solid tumor such as melanoma, head and neck, liver or kidney cancer. The chain has TRBV25-1 and TRBJ1-3; D ambiguous. CDR3: CASSEYRSLGNTIYF. The DNA for the CDR3 is TGTGCCAGCAGTGAATACAGGAGTCTCGGAAACACCATATATTTT.